A selection of T cell receptor beta chains follows, all from one sample in a study of CD8 T cells in ankylosing spondylitis. TCRdb re-derived calls from the 5' RACE reads in MiXCR, one entry per CDR3 protein. The data contain fewer than 250,000 distinct CDR3 sequences, roughly 10% of them singletons. The sequenced sample consisted of blood, either unsorted or a sorted T cell fraction (not recorded which). The receptors shown here come from a male donor with ankylosing spondylitis or in good health (not recorded which). CDR3s include the opening cysteine and the closing phenylalanine or tryptophan. A D gene is named only where the DNA matches it firmly. Clone size is shown for a subset of rows, as once, few, many or a class of expanded clone.

cdr3_nt cdr3_aa clone_size d_call j_call v_call
TGTGCCAGCAGCCCTTCAGGGATTGAGGACACCATATATTTT CASSPSGIEDTIYF few - TRBJ1-3 TRBV3-1
TGTGCCAGCAGCTTATTTTTCAGCAGAAATCAGCCCCAGCATTTT CASSLFFSRNQPQHF many - TRBJ1-5 TRBV7-2
TGTGCCAGCAGTTACTCGATACATATACGGGAAAACCAGCCCCAGCATTTT CASSYSIHIRENQPQHF few - TRBJ1-5 TRBV6-5
TGTGCCAGCAGCTTAGTAGGGACGAACACCGGGGAGCTGTTTTTT CASSLVGTNTGELFF many - TRBJ2-2 TRBV11-2
TGCTGTGCTAGAGCCATTAGCGGGGGGGCTCAAGAGACCCAGTACTTC CCARAISGGAQETQYF - TRBD2 TRBJ2-5 TRBV20-1
TGCGCCAGCAGCCCGGTTGGGGGGGATACAGATACGCAGTATTTT CASSPVGGDTDTQYF many TRBD2 TRBJ2-3 TRBV5-1
TGTGCCAGCAGCACTAGCGGGGCGGACAATGAGCAGTTCTTC CASSTSGADNEQFF - TRBD2 TRBJ2-1 TRBV12-3/TRBV12-4
TGTGCCAGCAGCTCGGACAGGGGTGCCAATCAGCCCCAGCATTTT CASSSDRGANQPQHF - TRBD1 TRBJ1-5 TRBV7-9
TGTGCCAGCAGTTACTCGAACCGAGGTACTCCCCACGAGCAGTACTTC CASSYSNRGTPHEQYF - - TRBJ2-7 TRBV6-2/TRBV6-3
TGCGCCAGCACGTTTAGGGAGGGCACTGAAGCTTTCTTT CASTFREGTEAFF many - TRBJ1-1 TRBV5-1
TGCAGCCTCCTAGGAGGCCTGAGCTCCTATAATTCACCCCTCCACTTT CSLLGGLSSYNSPLHF many - TRBJ1-6 TRBV20-1
TGTGCCACCAGCAGACAGACGGGGGCCTCCTACAATGAGCAGTTCTTC CATSRQTGASYNEQFF many - TRBJ2-1 TRBV15
TGTGCCAGCGACGGCAGCAATCAGCCCCAGCATTTT CASDGSNQPQHF many - TRBJ1-5 TRBV2
TGCGCCAGCAGCTTGGAGGGGGACACCATATATTTT CASSLEGDTIYF many - TRBJ1-3 TRBV5-1
TGCAGTGCTAGTTCCGGGACTCAGCCCCAGCATTTT CSASSGTQPQHF many - TRBJ1-5 TRBV20-1
TGTGCCAGCAGTTACTCGAGCCGGGGCTCCTACAATGAGCAGTTCTTC CASSYSSRGSYNEQFF many - TRBJ2-1 TRBV6-5
TGTGCCAGCAGCCAAGATGGTTATCGGCAGGGGTACTACGAGCAGTACTTC CASSQDGYRQGYYEQYF few - TRBJ2-7 TRBV3-1
TGTGCCAGCGCCCCCCGCAGGGTGTCTGGGGGGAATGAGCAGTTCTTC CASAPRRVSGGNEQFF many - TRBJ2-1 TRBV7-2
TGTGCCAGCAGCTTAAGCTCTCGCATGGTGGAAAACATTCAGTACTTC CASSLSSRMVENIQYF many - TRBJ2-4 TRBV7-2
TGTGCCATCTCGATGGGGCCCACTGAAGCTTTCTTT CAISMGPTEAFF - - TRBJ1-1 TRBV10-3
TGCAGTGCCAACCGGGGACTAGCTTATGAGCAGTTCTTC CSANRGLAYEQFF many TRBD2 TRBJ2-1 TRBV20-1
TGTGCCAGCACCCCGGACAGGTTAAGTGGCTACACCTTC CASTPDRLSGYTF few TRBD1 TRBJ1-2 TRBV12-3/TRBV12-4
TGTGCCAGCAGCTTCACCGAGACAGGGGCCGGCTCCTACGAGCAGTACTTC CASSFTETGAGSYEQYF many TRBD1 TRBJ2-7 TRBV7-8
TGCGCCAGTCGTCAGGCCCAGAAACAAGAGACCCAGTACTTC CASRQAQKQETQYF many - TRBJ2-5 TRBV5-1
TGCAGCGTCGAATGGGCGGGACAGGGGACCACTGAAGCTTTCTTT CSVEWAGQGTTEAFF many TRBD1 TRBJ1-1 TRBV29-1
TGTGCCAGCAGCCCGAAGACAGGGTTTCAGCCCCAGCATTTT CASSPKTGFQPQHF many TRBD1 TRBJ1-5 TRBV7-2
TGCGCCAGCAGCTTGGACCTAGCTAACTATGGCTACACCTTC CASSLDLANYGYTF - - TRBJ1-2 TRBV5-1
TGCAGTGCTAGAGGACAGGGGGATATAGGCGAGCAGTACTTC CSARGQGDIGEQYF many TRBD1 TRBJ2-7 TRBV20-1
TGTGCCAGCAGCTTGTCCAGGAGGACAGATACGCAGTATTTT CASSLSRRTDTQYF many - TRBJ2-3 TRBV5-6
TGTGCCAGCAGCCAAGAGTTGGCAGGGGATCACTATGGCTACACCTTC CASSQELAGDHYGYTF few - TRBJ1-2 TRBV4-2
TGTGCCAGCAGTTATGGGAGTCTGAAAGCCAAAAACATTCAGTACTTC CASSYGSLKAKNIQYF - - TRBJ2-4 TRBV6-5
TGCAGTGCTAGAGATAGACAGGGGAGGTACGAGCAGTACTTC CSARDRQGRYEQYF - TRBD1 TRBJ2-7 TRBV20-1
TGCAGTGCCCGAGGGATAGGCAGGGGATGGTATGGCTACACCTTC CSARGIGRGWYGYTF - - TRBJ1-2 TRBV20-1
TGTGCCAGCTCACTGCAGGAAGGGAACACTGAAGCTTTCTTT CASSLQEGNTEAFF - - TRBJ1-1 TRBV18
TGTGCCAGCAGCCTCCTTCGGGACGGCCTTTTGGGAGGCTACACCTTC CASSLLRDGLLGGYTF many - TRBJ1-2 TRBV3-1
TGTGCCAGCAGCCAAGATCACGGGCAGGGGATTAATTCACCCCTCCACTTT CASSQDHGQGINSPLHF many - TRBJ1-6 TRBV14
TGCAGTGCTAGAGAGGCTAGCGCGCGGGAGCAGTTCTTC CSAREASAREQFF many - TRBJ2-1 TRBV20-1
TGCGCCAGCAGCTTATCGGTCGGGAGCGAGCAGTTCTTC CASSLSVGSEQFF - - TRBJ2-1 TRBV5-1
TGCGCCAGCAGCTTGGTATCCGAGTTCAGCACTGAAGCTTTCTTT CASSLVSEFSTEAFF many - TRBJ1-1 TRBV5-1